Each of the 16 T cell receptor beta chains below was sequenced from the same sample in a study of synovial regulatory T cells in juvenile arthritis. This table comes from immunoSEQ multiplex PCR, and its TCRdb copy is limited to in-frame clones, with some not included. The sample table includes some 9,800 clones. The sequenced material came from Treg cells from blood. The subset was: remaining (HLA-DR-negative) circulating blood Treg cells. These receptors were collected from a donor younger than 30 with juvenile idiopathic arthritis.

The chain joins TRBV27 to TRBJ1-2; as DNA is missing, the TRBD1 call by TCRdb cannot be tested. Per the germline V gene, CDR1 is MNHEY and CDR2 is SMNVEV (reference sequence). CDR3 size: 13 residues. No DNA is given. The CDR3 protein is CASRLTGGGGYTF.

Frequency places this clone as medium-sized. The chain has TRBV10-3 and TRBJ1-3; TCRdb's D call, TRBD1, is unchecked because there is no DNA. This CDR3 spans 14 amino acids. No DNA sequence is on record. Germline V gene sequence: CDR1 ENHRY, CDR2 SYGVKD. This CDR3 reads CAISARFSGNTIYF.

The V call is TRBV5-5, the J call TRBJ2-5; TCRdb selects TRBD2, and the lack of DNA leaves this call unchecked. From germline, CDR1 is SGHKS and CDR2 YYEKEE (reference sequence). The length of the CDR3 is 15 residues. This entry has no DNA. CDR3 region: CASSWSGRAGETQYF.

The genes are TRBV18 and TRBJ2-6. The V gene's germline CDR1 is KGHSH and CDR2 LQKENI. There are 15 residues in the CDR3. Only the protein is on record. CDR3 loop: CASSPKVSGANVLTF.

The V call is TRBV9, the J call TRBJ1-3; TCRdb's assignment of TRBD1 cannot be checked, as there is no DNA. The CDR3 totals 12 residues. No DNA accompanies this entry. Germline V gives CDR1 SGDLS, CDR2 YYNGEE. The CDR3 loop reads CASSLQLGAKAF.

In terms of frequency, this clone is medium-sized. The CDR3: CASSLWTGLTSPLHF. The rearrangement uses TRBV5-6 and TRBJ1-6; TCRdb names TRBD1, which stays unverified in the absence of DNA. The CDR3 is 15 residues long. DNA is not on record. Germline CDR1 reads SGHDT; CDR2 reads YYEEEE. Variable domain in full (rest from reference TRBV5-6 and TRBJ1-6): DAGVTQSPTHLIKTRGQQVTLRCSPKSGHDTVSWYQQALGQGPQFIFQYYEEEERQRGNFPDRFSGHQFPNYSSELNVNALLLGDSALYLCASSLWTGLTSPLHFGNGTRLTVT.

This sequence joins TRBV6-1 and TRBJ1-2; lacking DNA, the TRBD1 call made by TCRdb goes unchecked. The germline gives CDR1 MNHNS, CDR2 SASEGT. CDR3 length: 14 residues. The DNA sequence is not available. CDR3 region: CASSTRTGWRGYTF.

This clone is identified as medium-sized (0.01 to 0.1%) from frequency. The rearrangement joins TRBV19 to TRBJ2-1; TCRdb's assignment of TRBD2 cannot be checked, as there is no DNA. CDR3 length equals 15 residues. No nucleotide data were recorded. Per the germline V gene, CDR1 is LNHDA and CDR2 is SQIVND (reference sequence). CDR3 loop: CASRRGAGAFYEQFF. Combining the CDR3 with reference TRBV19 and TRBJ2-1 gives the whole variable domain DGGITQSPKYLFRKEGQNVTLSCEQNLNHDAMYWYRQDPGQGLRLIYYSQIVNDFQKGDIAEGYSVSREKKESFPLTVTSAQKNPTAFYLCASRRGAGAFYEQFFGPGTRLTVL.

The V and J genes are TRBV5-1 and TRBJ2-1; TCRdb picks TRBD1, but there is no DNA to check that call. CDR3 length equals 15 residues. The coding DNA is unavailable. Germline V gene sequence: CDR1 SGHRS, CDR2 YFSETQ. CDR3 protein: CASSLGVGPTEEQFF.

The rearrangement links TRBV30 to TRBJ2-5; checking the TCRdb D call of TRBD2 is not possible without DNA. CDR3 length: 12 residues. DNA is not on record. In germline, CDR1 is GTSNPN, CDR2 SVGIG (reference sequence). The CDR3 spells CAWSPHGETQYF.

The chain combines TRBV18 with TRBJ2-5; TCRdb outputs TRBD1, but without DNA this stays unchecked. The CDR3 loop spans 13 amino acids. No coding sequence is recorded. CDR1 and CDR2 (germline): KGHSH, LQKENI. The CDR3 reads CASSAETGETQYF.

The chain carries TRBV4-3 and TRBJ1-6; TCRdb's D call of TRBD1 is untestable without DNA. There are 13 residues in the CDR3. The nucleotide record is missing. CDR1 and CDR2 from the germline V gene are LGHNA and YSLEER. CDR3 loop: CASSQDRKTPLHF.

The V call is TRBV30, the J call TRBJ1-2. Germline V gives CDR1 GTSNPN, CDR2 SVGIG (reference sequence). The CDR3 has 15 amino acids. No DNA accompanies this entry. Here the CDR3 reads CAWSVWGNANYGYTF.

The CDR3 loop reads CASSDSGGSYNEQFF. V usage is TRBV5-1 and J usage is TRBJ2-1; TCRdb outputs TRBD2, but without DNA this stays unchecked. The CDR3 consists of 15 residues. The DNA sequence is not available. The germline V gene has CDR1 SGHRS and CDR2 YFSETQ.

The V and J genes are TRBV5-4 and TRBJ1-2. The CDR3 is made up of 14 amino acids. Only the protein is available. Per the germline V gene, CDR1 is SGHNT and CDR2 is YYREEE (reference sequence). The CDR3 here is CASSFTGGGYGYTF.

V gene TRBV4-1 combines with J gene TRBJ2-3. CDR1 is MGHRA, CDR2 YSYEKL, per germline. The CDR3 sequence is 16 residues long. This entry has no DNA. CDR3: CASSQVDMGLADTQYF.